This T cell receptor (beta chain) emerged from a study of blood T cell repertoires in COVID-19. V shed 5 bases and J 0 bases; nucleotides not matched to a gene: 4. CDR3 length equals 15 residues. CDR1 and CDR2 from the germline V gene are SNHLY and FYNNEI. The method was immunoSEQ multiplex PCR; TCRdb's version includes in-frame clones alone and lacks a portion of them. The sample lists over 95,000 clones, around 83% seen once, with 3.4% in the top ten. The sequenced sample was peripheral blood. This chain uses TRBV2 with TRBJ1-5; 7 bases agree with TRBD1. The source of this sequence is a man aged 35-49 years with acute or convalescent COVID-19. The CDR3 nucleotides read TGTGCCAGCAGTTCACAGGGGAATAGCAATCAGCCCCAGCATTTT. As protein: CASSSQGNSNQPQHF.